A single sample gave rise to the 7 T cell receptor beta chains below, sequenced in a study of T-cell reconstitution after alpha-beta-depleted transplantation in children. During its preparation, the TCRbeta library received unique molecular identifiers. TCRdb re-called the PCR reads with MiXCR, one entry per CDR3 protein. The sample yields 150,000 to 200,000 distinct CDR3 sequences, around 6.8% seen once. The source material was PBMCs from the stem cell graft donor, sampled from the stem cell graft. The receptors were gathered from a human donor who donated a stem cell graft to a child with Wiskott-Aldrich syndrome.

This clonotype occurred many times. The CDR3 reads CSASSLRFSSYNEQFF. CDR3 bases: TGCAGCGCTTCGTCTCTGCGGTTTAGCTCCTACAATGAGCAGTTCTTC. V is TRBV29-1 and J is TRBJ2-1; D is undetermined. Germline CDR1 is SQVTM and CDR2 is ANQGSEA. The CDR3 is made up of 16 amino acids. With 7 bases removed from V and 0 bases from J, the gap between germline ends came to 19 bases.

This clonotype was seen repeatedly, ten times or more. V gene TRBV7-2 combines with J gene TRBJ2-5, with D tentatively TRBD1 (6 bases). The germline gives CDR1 SGHTA, CDR2 FQGNSA. V was clipped by 5 bases and J by 3 bases, with 10 bases between them. The CDR3 loop spans 13 amino acids. DNA for the CDR3: TGTGCCAGCAGCCTAAACAGGGAAGAGACCCAGTACTTC. This gives the protein CASSLNREETQYF.

This clonotype was detected many times. V and J are TRBV6-5 and TRBJ2-7; D possibly uses TRBD1 or TRBD2 (6 bases each). The germline gives CDR1 MNHEY, CDR2 SVGAGI. The CDR3 is 13 amino acids. The V end lost 2 bases, the J end lost 6 bases, and 11 bases lay between the germline ends. The CDR3 reads CASSYKGGREQYF. The CDR3 DNA reads as TGTGCCAGCAGTTACAAGGGGGGCCGCGAGCAGTACTTC.

This clonotype was recorded many times. The chain employs TRBV7-7 and TRBJ2-1; a possible D gene is TRBD1 (6 bases). Between the trimmed V and J ends, which lost 1 base and 9 bases, there was a span of 10 bases. The length of the CDR3 is 13 residues. Germline V gene lookup returns CDR1 SSHAT and CDR2 FNYEAQ (reference sequence). The CDR3 loop is CASSLVGAAEQFF. CDR3 DNA: TGTGCCAGCAGCTTAGTGGGGGCGGCTGAGCAGTTCTTC.

Ten or more counts support this clonotype. The genes are TRBV5-5 and TRBJ1-1; D not certain. From germline, CDR1 is SGHKS and CDR2 YYEKEE (reference sequence). The CDR3 is made up of 11 amino acids. Trimming removed 4 bases from V and 4 bases from J, with 5 bases in between. In DNA, the CDR3 is TGTGCCAGCAGCATAGCCACTGAAGCTTTCTTT. Its translation: CASSIATEAFF.

This clonotype was recorded at least ten times. The V call is TRBV5-1, the J call TRBJ1-1, with TRBD1 as a possible D gene (6 bases). Germline V lookup: CDR1 SGHRS, CDR2 YFSETQ. Trimming shortened V by 2 bases and J by 4 bases, and 15 bases separated the two germline ends. The CDR3 runs to 15 residues. The CDR3 sequence is CASSLTGGDGTEAFF. The CDR3 DNA follows: TGCGCCAGCAGCTTAACCGGGGGCGACGGCACTGAAGCTTTCTTT.

This clonotype was counted ten times or more. The chain uses TRBV20-1 and TRBJ2-7; 7 bases align to TRBD1. Germline V lookup: CDR1 DFQATT, CDR2 SNEGSKA (reference sequence). V trimming: 6 bases; J trimming: 1 base; junction bases outside the gene matches: 12. This CDR3 comprises 15 residues. The CDR3 region has the DNA TGCAGTGCCAGGGTTTTCGGGACAGCATCCTACGAGCAGTACTTC. Amino acids: CSARVFGTASYEQYF.